This T cell receptor (beta chain) was recovered during a study of T cells in Graves' hyperthyroidism and ophthalmopathy. Background on the study: Peripheral blood sampling occurred at initial diagnosis, before any treatment.

Amplification yielded TCR beta CDR3 regions, with RNA transcripts as the source. With the HTBI primer set, the TCR CDR3 went through a first round of RT-PCR. One entry per CDR3 protein, called by TCRdb with MiXCR from the multiplex PCR reads. The sample holds about 640,000 distinct CDR3 sequences, about a fifth seen once. This clonotype was observed at least ten times. Criteria for exclusion of patients were uncontrolled infection, other autoimmune disease, pregnancy or lactation. The PBMCs had their origin in 8.5 to 10 ml of fresh peripheral blood. The TCR comes from a man aged 25 to 40 with Graves' ophthalmopathy. Sequencing input: blood.

CDR3 residues: CASSPGTLNTEAFF. The CDR3 DNA is TGTGCCAGCAGTCCCGGGACCCTTAACACTGAAGCTTTCTTT. The chain combines TRBV28 with TRBJ1-1, with D perhaps TRBD1 (5 bases). In germline, CDR1 is MDHEN, CDR2 SYDVKM. Trimming left V 5 bases short and J 2 bases short, with 12 bases between. This CDR3 region has 14 residues.